A single sample is the source of the 12 T cell receptor beta chains below, sequenced in a study of response to subunit inactivated influenza vaccine. In TCRdb, the RT-PCR reads were re-called with MiXCR into one record per CDR3 protein. The sample lists about 700,000 distinct CDR3 sequences; about 14% were seen once. This specimen consisted of PBMCs from blood, obtained around 14 days before vaccination. All receptors derive from a man aged 45-65 years who received an inactivated influenza vaccine.

Many counts were recorded for this clonotype. The chain employs TRBV29-1 and TRBJ2-6; D is undetermined. Trimming removed 3 bases from V and 2 bases from J, with 8 bases in between. This CDR3 has 14 residues. CDR1 is SQVTM, CDR2 ANQGSEA, per germline. The CDR3 loop reads CSVESSPGANVLTF. The CDR3 DNA reads TGCAGCGTTGAGTCGTCCCCTGGGGCCAACGTCCTGACTTTC.

The rearrangement joins TRBV6-1 to TRBJ2-3, with no clear D. Trimming pared 4 bases from V and 3 bases from J, leaving 14 bases between. CDR1 MNHNS and CDR2 SASEGT come from the germline V gene. This CDR3 contains 15 residues. The CDR3 sequence: CASSAVRADTDTQYF. The CDR3 DNA is TGTGCCAGCAGTGCCGTAAGGGCTGATACAGATACGCAGTATTTT.

This clonotype was seen a few times. The V call is TRBV9, the J call TRBJ1-1, with 9 bases fitting TRBD1. Germline trimming cut 8 bases from V and 0 bases from J; bases unmatched to any gene: 5. Germline V CDR1 and CDR2: SGDLS, YYNGEE. This CDR3 comprises 14 residues. CDR3 loop: CASEGDRVNTEAFF. In nucleotides, the CDR3 is TGTGCCAGTGAGGGGGACAGGGTGAACACTGAAGCTTTCTTT.

This clonotype showed up just a few times. This chain connects TRBV4-2 to TRBJ1-3, with a possible D match to TRBD1 (6 bases). CDR3 length: 16 amino acids. The germline CDR1 and CDR2 sequences are LGHNA and YNFKEQ. Trimming cost V 0 bases and J 0 bases, with 9 bases left between them. The CDR3 spells CASSQDRGSSGNTIYF. The CDR3 DNA sequence: TGTGCCAGCAGCCAAGATAGGGGGAGCTCTGGAAACACCATATATTTT.

J is TRBJ2-1 and V is TRBV19; D is unclear. The length of the CDR3 is 11 residues. The V and J ends lost 11 bases and 0 bases respectively, with 5 bases between them. Germline V gene sequence: CDR1 LNHDA, CDR2 SQIVND (reference sequence). CDR3 region: CAATSYNEQFF. Written as DNA, the CDR3 is TGTGCCGCCACCTCCTACAATGAGCAGTTCTTC.

A few counts support this clonotype. V usage is TRBV12-3 or TRBV12-4 and J usage is TRBJ2-7, with 7 nucleotides matching TRBD1. The trim removed 6 bases at V and 2 bases at J, leaving 10 bases unmatched. CDR3 size: 15 residues. The CDR3 DNA reads as TGTGCCAGCAGGGTCGGGGCAGGGGGAACCTACGAGCAGTACTTC. It translates to CASRVGAGGTYEQYF.

This clonotype was observed a few times. The J gene is TRBJ2-5, the V gene TRBV10-3; D is uncertain. Germline V CDR1 and CDR2: ENHRY, SYGVKD. The CDR3 spans 14 residues. Trimming removed 0 bases from V and 5 bases from J, with 10 bases in between. CDR3: CAISESLLGETQYF. The CDR3 DNA reads as TGTGCCATCAGTGAGTCGTTGCTAGGGGAGACCCAGTACTTC.

The chain links TRBV12-3 or TRBV12-4 to TRBJ1-2; maybe TRBD1 (6 bases). The CDR3 spans 16 residues. V was cut by 1 base and J by 5 bases, with 17 bases left in between. The chain's CDR3 is CASSLGGQGTRYGYTF. The CDR3 DNA reads TGTGCCAGCAGTTTAGGGGGCCAGGGGACTCGTTATGGCTACACCTTC.

This clonotype was seen only a few times. This sequence joins TRBV4-2 and TRBJ1-1; D call uncertain. V shed 1 base and J shed 3 bases, with 9 bases lying between them. The CDR3 totals 14 residues. CDR1 is LGHNA and CDR2 is YNFKEQ in the germline V gene. The CDR3 nucleotides are TGTGCCAGCAGCCAAGTATCGGGAGACACTGAAGCTTTCTTT. Its translation: CASSQVSGDTEAFF.

This clonotype was counted between two and nine times. The chain recombines TRBV12-3 or TRBV12-4 with TRBJ2-7; TRBD1 might be the D (5 bases). Trimming cost V 8 bases and J 5 bases, with 25 bases left between them. The CDR3 is 16 amino acids. For the CDR3, the DNA is TGTGCCAGCGCCTTGGGTTTGGGGAACAGGTTCGACGAGCAGTACTTC. Encoded protein: CASALGLGNRFDEQYF.

The chain employs TRBV12-3 or TRBV12-4 and TRBJ2-5; 10 bases are a match to TRBD2. V was pared by 6 bases and J by 4 bases, with 14 bases of the junction left unmatched. This CDR3 contains 17 residues. The CDR3 DNA sequence: TGTGCCAGCAGCCTAGGGGTAGCGGGAGGCGGGGTAGAGACCCAGTACTTC. Its protein product is CASSLGVAGGGVETQYF.

A word on this clonotype: An end of the junction differs from the germline gene, which may be a read error. This sequence joins TRBV6-2 or TRBV6-3 and TRBJ2-1; D is unresolved. The CDR3 has 15 amino acids. Germline CDR1 and CDR2: MNHEY and SVGEGT. This chain's CDR3 is CASRSGRSSCNEQFF. CDR3 nucleotide sequence: TGTGCCAGCAGATCTGGACGGAGCTCCTGCAATGAGCAGTTCTTC.